This TCR beta chain originates from a study of blood T cells in healthy people across ages. Findings and caveats of the study: Age showed a roughly linear inverse relationship with TCR beta diversity per million T cells.

In the case of this clonotype: Its antigen is undetermined.

Primed by a sample-barcoded 5' primer and a J-beta primer mix, a second PCR proceeded for roughly 7 to 11 cycles. Via MiXCR, TCRdb re-called the 5' RACE reads, giving one row per CDR3 protein. The sample yields more than 1,000,000 distinct CDR3 sequences, 20% to 25% seen once. The CDR3 has 16 residues. Germline V gives CDR1 MNHEY, CDR2 SMNVEV (reference sequence). V shed 5 bases and J shed 0 bases, with 11 bases lying between them. The same sample was also studied in work on T cells of mothers and their children. As reported in that work: From each mother came over 10 million TCR beta CDR3 reads, and from each child came 3 million to 3.5 million.

The V gene is TRBV27, the J gene TRBJ2-6, with no clear D. The sequence derives from a girl aged 2 to 9 in good health. Sequenced sample: blood. The CDR3 nucleotides read TGTGCCAGCAGTCTGGCAGCACCCTCTGGGGCCAACGTCCTGACTTTC. Translated, it gives CASSLAAPSGANVLTF.